A selection of T cell receptor beta chains follows, all from one sample in a study of response to subunit inactivated influenza vaccine. TCRdb itself ran the RT-PCR reads through MiXCR, one entry per CDR3 protein. Altogether about 540,000 distinct CDR3 sequences are present, 12% to 15% being singletons, with the ten largest covering over 8.5%. The sequences come from PBMCs from blood, collected about 13 days after vaccination. All receptors derive from a man in his fifties or sixties who received an inactivated influenza vaccine. Both conserved end residues are part of each CDR3. Each record gives: J gene, D gene, CDR3 length, clone size, V gene, CDR3 protein, CDR3 DNA. D genes are given only for firm matches. Size values are once, few and many counts, or a class for expanded clones, and some rows have none.

J gene: TRBJ1-1
D gene: -
CDR3 length: 11
clone size: few
V gene: TRBV20-1
CDR3 protein: CSATANTEAFF
CDR3 DNA: TGCAGTGCTACAGCAAACACTGAAGCTTTCTTT

J gene: TRBJ2-2
D gene: -
CDR3 length: 17
clone size: few
V gene: TRBV11-2
CDR3 protein: CASSSIFGSFDTGELFF
CDR3 DNA: TGTGCCAGCAGCTCAATCTTCGGGAGTTTCGACACCGGGGAGCTGTTTTTT

J gene: TRBJ2-7
D gene: -
CDR3 length: 13
clone size: -
V gene: TRBV12-3/TRBV12-4
CDR3 protein: CASLKGRGYEQYF
CDR3 DNA: TGTGCCAGCCTTAAGGGCAGGGGCTACGAGCAGTACTTC

J gene: TRBJ2-7
D gene: -
CDR3 length: 14
clone size: many
V gene: TRBV7-8
CDR3 protein: CASSHPLTSYEQYF
CDR3 DNA: TGTGCCAGCAGCCACCCTTTAACCTCCTACGAGCAGTACTTC

J gene: TRBJ1-5
D gene: -
CDR3 length: 14
clone size: few
V gene: TRBV6-1
CDR3 protein: CASRDQGTYQPQHF
CDR3 DNA: TGTGCCAGCAGGGACCAGGGGACTTATCAGCCCCAGCATTTT

J gene: TRBJ2-1
D gene: -
CDR3 length: 15
clone size: -
V gene: TRBV10-3
CDR3 protein: CAISEGGFNYSEQFF
CDR3 DNA: TGTGCCATCAGTGAAGGCGGGTTCAACTACAGTGAGCAGTTCTTC

J gene: TRBJ2-7
D gene: -
CDR3 length: 13
clone size: -
V gene: TRBV6-2/TRBV6-3
CDR3 protein: CASLLRGSYEQYF
CDR3 DNA: TGTGCCAGCCTGCTCCGGGGGTCCTACGAGCAGTACTTC

J gene: TRBJ1-6
D gene: TRBD1
CDR3 length: 14
clone size: few
V gene: TRBV5-1
CDR3 protein: CASSLGDSYSPLHF
CDR3 DNA: TGCGCCAGCAGCTTGGGGGACAGCTATTCACCCCTCCACTTT

J gene: TRBJ2-4
D gene: TRBD2
CDR3 length: 20
clone size: few
V gene: TRBV19
CDR3 protein: CASSIGSASGGPLAKNIQYF
CDR3 DNA: TGTGCCAGTAGTATAGGATCGGCTAGCGGGGGGCCACTAGCCAAAAACATTCAGTACTTC

J gene: TRBJ1-4
D gene: -
CDR3 length: 13
clone size: few
V gene: TRBV10-2
CDR3 protein: CATQGSTNEKLFF
CDR3 DNA: TGCGCCACACAGGGTTCGACTAATGAAAAACTGTTTTTT

J gene: TRBJ2-5
D gene: -
CDR3 length: 12
clone size: -
V gene: TRBV29-1
CDR3 protein: CSVAVNQETQYF
CDR3 DNA: TGCAGCGTTGCAGTAAATCAAGAGACCCAGTACTTC